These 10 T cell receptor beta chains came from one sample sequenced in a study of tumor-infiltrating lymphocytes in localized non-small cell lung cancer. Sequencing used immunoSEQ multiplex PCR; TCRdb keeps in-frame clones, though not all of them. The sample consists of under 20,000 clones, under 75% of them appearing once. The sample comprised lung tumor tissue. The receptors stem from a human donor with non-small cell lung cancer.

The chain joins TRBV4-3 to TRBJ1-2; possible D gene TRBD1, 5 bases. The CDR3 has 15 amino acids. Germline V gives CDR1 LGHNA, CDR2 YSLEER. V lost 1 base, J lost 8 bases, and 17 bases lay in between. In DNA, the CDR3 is TGCGCCAGCAGCCAAGGGGGCAGCTCGCTATGGGGCTACACCTTC. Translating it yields CASSQGGSSLWGYTF.

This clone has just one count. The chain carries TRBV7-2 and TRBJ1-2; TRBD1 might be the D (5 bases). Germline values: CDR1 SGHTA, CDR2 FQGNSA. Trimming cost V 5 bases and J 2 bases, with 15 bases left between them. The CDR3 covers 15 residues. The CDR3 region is CASSPRPGGNYGYTF. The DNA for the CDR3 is TGTGCCAGCAGCCCCCGACCCGGGGGAAACTATGGCTACACCTTC.

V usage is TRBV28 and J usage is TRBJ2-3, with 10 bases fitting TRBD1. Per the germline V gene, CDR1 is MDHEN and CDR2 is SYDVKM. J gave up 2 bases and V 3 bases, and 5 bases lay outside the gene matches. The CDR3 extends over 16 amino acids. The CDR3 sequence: CASSLIGTGATDTQYF. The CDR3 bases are TGTGCCAGCAGTTTGATCGGGACAGGGGCCACAGATACGCAGTATTTT.

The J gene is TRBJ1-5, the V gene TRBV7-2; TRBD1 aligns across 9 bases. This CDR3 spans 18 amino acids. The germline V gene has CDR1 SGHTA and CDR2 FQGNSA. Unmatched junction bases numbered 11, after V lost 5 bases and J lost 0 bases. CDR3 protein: CASSRWGQGLYSNQPQHF. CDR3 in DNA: TGTGCCAGCAGCCGATGGGGACAGGGTCTTTATAGCAATCAGCCCCAGCATTTT. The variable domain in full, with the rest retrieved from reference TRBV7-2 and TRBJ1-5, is GAGVSQSPSNKVTEKGKDVELRCDPISGHTALYWYRQSLGQGLEFLIYFQGNSAPDKSGLPSDRFSAERTGGSVSTLTIQRTQQEDSAVYLCASSRWGQGLYSNQPQHFGDGTRLSIL.

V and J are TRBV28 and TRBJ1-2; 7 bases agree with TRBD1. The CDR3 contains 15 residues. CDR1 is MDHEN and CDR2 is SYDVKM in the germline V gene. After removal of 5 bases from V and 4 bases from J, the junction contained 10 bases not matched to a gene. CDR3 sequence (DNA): TGTGCCAGCAGTAGCTCACAGGGGCTTAGCTATGGCTACACCTTC. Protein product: CASSSSQGLSYGYTF.

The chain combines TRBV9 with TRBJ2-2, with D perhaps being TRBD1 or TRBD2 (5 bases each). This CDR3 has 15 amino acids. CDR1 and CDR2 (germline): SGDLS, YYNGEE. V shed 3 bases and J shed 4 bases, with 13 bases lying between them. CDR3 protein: CASSGSQGRTGELFF. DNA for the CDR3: TGTGCCAGCAGCGGGTCGCAGGGACGCACCGGGGAGCTGTTTTTT.

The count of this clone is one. The CDR3 sequence is CASSISGRVDGTDTQYF. The CDR3 DNA is TGTGCCAGCAGTATTAGCGGGAGGGTCGATGGCACAGATACGCAGTATTTT. The rearrangement joins TRBV7-3 to TRBJ2-3, with TRBD2 identical over 11 bases. J was trimmed by 1 base and V by 6 bases; bases with no gene match: 9. CDR1 is SGHTA and CDR2 is FQGTGA in the germline V gene. The CDR3 totals 17 residues.

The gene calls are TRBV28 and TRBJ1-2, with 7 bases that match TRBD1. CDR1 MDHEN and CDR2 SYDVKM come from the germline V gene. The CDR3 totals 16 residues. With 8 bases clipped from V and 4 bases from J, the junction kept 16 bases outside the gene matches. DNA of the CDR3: TGTGCCAGCCGGGGTTCCATCGGACAGGCCTTCTATGGCTACACCTTC. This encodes CASRGSIGQAFYGYTF.

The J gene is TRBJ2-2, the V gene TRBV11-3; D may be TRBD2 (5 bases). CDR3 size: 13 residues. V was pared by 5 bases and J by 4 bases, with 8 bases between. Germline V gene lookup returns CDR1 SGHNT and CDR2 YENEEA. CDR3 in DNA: TGTGCCAGCAGCCGGGAATCCACCGGGGAGCTGTTTTTT. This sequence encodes CASSRESTGELFF. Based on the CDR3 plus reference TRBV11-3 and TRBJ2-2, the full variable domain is EAGVVQSPRYKIIEKKQPVAFWCNPISGHNTLYWYLQNLGQGPELLIRYENEEAVDDSQLPKDRFSAERLKGVDSTLKIQPAELGDSAVYLCASSRESTGELFFGEGSRLTVL.

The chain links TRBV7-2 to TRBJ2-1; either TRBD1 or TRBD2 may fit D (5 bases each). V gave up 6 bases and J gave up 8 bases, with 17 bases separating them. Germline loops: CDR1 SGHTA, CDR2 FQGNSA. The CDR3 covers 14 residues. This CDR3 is CASRRRALGDEQFF. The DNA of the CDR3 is TGTGCCAGCAGACGTAGGGCACTGGGGGATGAGCAGTTCTTC.